The clone carrying this T cell receptor (beta chain) was detected ten times or more. What it binds is unknown. This entry comes from a study of neurological immune-mediated disorders. Study-wide results and caveats: Expanded clones shared no CDR3 amino acid sequences across subjects, suggesting private repertoires in all groups. The greatest degree of TCR clonal expansion was observed in HTLV-1-associated myelopathy, with the lowest in multiple sclerosis, below that of healthy controls.

TCRdb itself ran the 5' RACE reads through MiXCR, one entry per CDR3 protein. The table has 50,000 or so distinct CDR3 sequences, 10% seen once. The material sequenced was PBMCs. This TCR was recovered from a woman between 35 and 50 years old with HTLV-1-associated myelopathy (HAM/TSP).

The CDR3 region has the DNA TGTGCCAGCAGCCCCTATCTCAGGGACTATTCCTACGAGCAGTACTTC. This gives the protein CASSPYLRDYSYEQYF. The gene calls are TRBV7-9 and TRBJ2-7; TRBD2 agrees at 7 bases. Per the germline V gene, CDR1 is SEHNR and CDR2 is FQNEAQ (reference sequence). Germline trimming cut 5 bases from V and 1 base from J; bases unmatched to any gene: 11. The CDR3 totals 16 residues.